The next 25 T cell receptor beta chains were all read from a single sample in a study of long-term antiretroviral therapy in people with HIV. The run of the v3.0 immunoSEQ assay was at survey level. Data came from immunoSEQ multiplex PCR; TCRdb stores just in-frame clones and leaves some out. The data contain around 30,000 clones, roughly nine tenths of them singletons. Sequenced material: unsorted PBMCs, taken 1.1 years after starting antiretroviral therapy. The receptors originated from a young man with HIV.

The J gene is TRBJ2-5, the V gene TRBV27; D ambiguous. The CDR3 has 15 amino acids. CDR1 and CDR2 from the germline V gene are MNHEY and SMNVEV (reference sequence). The germline V and J ends were trimmed by 5 bases and 5 bases, with 18 bases remaining between them. CDR3 loop: CASSLVEGPWETQYF. The CDR3 nucleotides are TGTGCCAGCAGTCTAGTGGAAGGGCCCTGGGAGACCCAGTACTTC.

This clone was seen just once. The V gene is TRBV28, the J gene TRBJ1-1, with D perhaps TRBD1 (5 bases). Trimming cost V 6 bases and J 4 bases, with 12 bases left between them. The CDR3 is made up of 13 amino acids. In germline, CDR1 is MDHEN, CDR2 SYDVKM. The CDR3 loop reads CASSIGTRTEAFF. CDR3 DNA: TGTGCCAGCAGCATCGGGACCCGCACTGAAGCTTTCTTT.

The chain carries TRBV27 and TRBJ2-7, with 11 bases fitting TRBD2. From germline, CDR1 is MNHEY and CDR2 SMNVEV (reference sequence). The V gene end was trimmed by 5 bases and the J gene end by 0 bases; junction bases not matched to a gene: 0. The CDR3 has 14 residues. DNA for the CDR3: TGTGCCAGCAGTACTAGCGGGAGCTCCTACGAGCAGTACTTC. Translation gives CASSTSGSSYEQYF.

The CDR3 sequence: CAGRVQGYTEAFF. CDR3 DNA: TGTGCTGGGCGGGTACAGGGTTACACTGAAGCTTTCTTT. The chain carries TRBV30 and TRBJ1-1, with D possibly matching TRBD1 (6 bases). The CDR3 contains 13 residues. From germline, CDR1 is GTSNPN and CDR2 SVGIG (reference sequence).

The rearrangement links TRBV9 to TRBJ2-1; perhaps TRBD2 as D (6 bases). Germline-derived CDR1 and CDR2 are SGDLS and YYNGEE. The CDR3 length is 15 residues. V was shortened by 0 bases and J by 4 bases, with 11 bases between the two germline ends. CDR3 in amino acids: CASSVGSGFYNEQFF. CDR3 in DNA: TGTGCCAGCAGCGTAGGGAGCGGGTTTTACAATGAGCAGTTCTTC.

The chain couples TRBV6-6 to TRBJ2-7; TRBD1 might be the D (5 bases). Trimming pared 1 base from V and 2 bases from J, leaving 9 bases between. The CDR3 has 14 residues. Germline CDR1 MNHNY, CDR2 SVGAGI (reference sequence). CDR3 bases: TGTGCCAGCAGTTACTACGACAGAGCCTACGAGCAGTACTTC. This translates into CASSYYDRAYEQYF.

This rearrangement joins TRBV27 to TRBJ1-5; 8 nucleotides match TRBD1. CDR3 length equals 14 residues. With V trimmed by 8 bases and J by 5 bases, 8 bases remained unmatched. Germline CDR1 and CDR2: MNHEY and SMNVEV (reference sequence). The CDR3 coding sequence is TGTGCCAGCTCCGACCAGGGGGCGCATCAGCCCCAGCATTTT. This encodes CASSDQGAHQPQHF.

V gene TRBV6-5 combines with J gene TRBJ1-5, with unresolved D. This CDR3 comprises 12 residues. The germline gives CDR1 MNHEY, CDR2 SVGAGI. V was clipped by 4 bases and J by 4 bases, with 5 bases between them. CDR3 sequence: CASSSLNQPQHF. The DNA of the CDR3 is TGTGCCAGCAGTTCTCTAAATCAGCCCCAGCATTTT.

This rearrangement joins TRBV11-2 to TRBJ1-1; 7 nucleotides agree with TRBD1. Trimming removed 6 bases from V and 5 bases from J; junction bases left unmatched: 15. CDR1 and CDR2 from the germline V gene are SGHAT and FQNNGV. This CDR3 has 16 amino acids. CDR3 nucleotide sequence: TGTGCCAGCAGTACACTCCGACAGGGTGAGAAAACTGAAGCTTTCTTT. Amino acid sequence: CASSTLRQGEKTEAFF.

This clone showed up just once. The chain has TRBV5-1 and TRBJ1-2; D not certain. Per germline, CDR1 SGHRS and CDR2 YFSETQ. This CDR3 is 13 amino acids long. V was trimmed by 0 bases and J by 8 bases, leaving 11 bases between them. For the CDR3, the DNA is TGCGCCAGCAGCTTGGCCGCCCCGGCGGGCTACACCTTC. This encodes CASSLAAPAGYTF. Full variable domain (remainder filled in from reference TRBV5-1 and TRBJ1-2): KAGVTQTPRYLIKTRGQQVTLSCSPISGHRSVSWYQQTPGQGLQFLFEYFSETQRNKGNFPGRFSGRQFSNSRSEMNVSTLELGDSALYLCASSLAAPAGYTFGSGTRLTVV.

This clone appeared a few times. The chain employs TRBV2 and TRBJ1-1; D is uncertain. The CDR3 contains 14 residues. From germline, CDR1 is SNHLY and CDR2 FYNNEI. Between the trimmed V and J ends, which lost 5 bases and 5 bases, there was a span of 15 bases. Here the CDR3 DNA reads TGTGCCAGCAGTTTGGACGCTCTGAGGACTGAAGCTTTCTTT. Protein product: CASSLDALRTEAFF.

This clone has a single count. V is TRBV9 and J is TRBJ2-5; a weak D match, TRBD1 (5 bases). The CDR3 covers 15 residues. V lost 0 bases, J lost 5 bases, and 14 bases lay in between. Germline V gene sequence: CDR1 SGDLS, CDR2 YYNGEE. The CDR3 sequence is CASSVAGRVQETQYF. The CDR3, as DNA: TGTGCCAGCAGCGTAGCCGGCAGGGTCCAGGAGACCCAGTACTTC.

The chain links TRBV30 to TRBJ2-2, with D possibly being TRBD1 or TRBD2 (5 bases each). Germline V CDR1 and CDR2: GTSNPN, SVGIG (reference sequence). This CDR3 comprises 13 residues. V lost 8 bases and J lost 1, with 11 bases in between. The CDR3 sequence is CALGDGNTGELFF. The CDR3 nucleotides are TGTGCCCTAGGGGACGGGAACACCGGGGAGCTGTTTTTT. Filled out from reference TRBV30 and TRBJ2-2, the complete variable domain reads SQTIHQWPATLVQPVGSPLSLECTVEGTSNPNLYWYRQAAGRGLQLLFYSVGIGQISSEVPQNLSASRPQDRQFILSSKKLLLSDSGFYLCALGDGNTGELFFGEGSRLTVL.

The chain joins TRBV27 to TRBJ2-5; the D is unclear. The CDR3 is 15 residues long. V dropped 0 bases and J dropped 4 bases, with 12 bases sitting between them. CDR1 is MNHEY, CDR2 SMNVEV, per germline (reference sequence). The CDR3, as DNA: TGTGCCAGCAGTTTATCGGTTGCGACGGGAGAGACCCAGTACTTC. Translation: CASSLSVATGETQYF.

The V call is TRBV29-1, the J call TRBJ2-5, with 12 bases fitting TRBD2. CDR1 SQVTM and CDR2 ANQGSEA come from the germline V gene. Trimming took 3 bases from V and 4 from J; bases not matched to a gene: 15. CDR3 length equals 18 residues. The CDR3 sequence is CSVDGDVTSGGNGETQYF. The CDR3 nucleotides are TGCAGCGTTGATGGGGACGTCACTAGCGGGGGGAACGGAGAGACCCAGTACTTC.

J is TRBJ2-3 and V is TRBV7-4; 11 bases are shared with TRBD1. CDR3 length: 16 amino acids. From germline, CDR1 is SGHVT and CDR2 SQSDAQ. V lost 4 bases to trimming and J lost 0 bases; unmatched junction nucleotides: 3. In DNA form, the CDR3 reads TGTGCCAGCAGCTGGACAGGGGGCGGTAGCACAGATACGCAGTATTTT. Its translation: CASSWTGGGSTDTQYF. The full variable domain, its missing parts supplied by reference TRBV7-4 and TRBJ2-3, is GAGVSQSPRYKVAKRGRDVALRCDSISGHVTLYWYRQTLGQGSEVLTYSQSDAQRDKSGRPSGRFSAERPERSVSTLKIQRTEQGDSAVYLCASSWTGGGSTDTQYFGPGTRLTVL.

V gene TRBV2 combines with J gene TRBJ1-5; D perhaps matches TRBD1 (6 bases). CDR3 size: 14 residues. The V and J ends lost 3 bases and 3 bases respectively, with 9 bases between them. Per the germline V gene, CDR1 is SNHLY and CDR2 is FYNNEI. The CDR3: CASSDRGINQPQHF. The CDR3 nucleotides read TGTGCCAGCAGTGACAGGGGCATCAATCAGCCCCAGCATTTT. The whole variable domain, remainder taken from reference TRBV2 and TRBJ1-5, is EPEVTQTPSHQVTQMGQEVILRCVPISNHLYFYWYRQILGQKVEFLVSFYNNEISEKSEIFDDQFSVERPDGSNFTLKIRSTKLEDSAMYFCASSDRGINQPQHFGDGTRLSIL.

The V call is TRBV6-6, the J call TRBJ2-1, with D possibly TRBD1 on 7 matching bases. Germline CDR1 MNHNY, CDR2 SVGAGI (reference sequence). The CDR3 runs 16 residues. Trimming stripped 0 bases from V and 6 bases from J, with 15 bases between. CDR3 coding DNA: TGTGCCAGCAGTTACTCGAGGCAGGGGGGTCGCAATGAGCAGTTCTTC. Its translation is CASSYSRQGGRNEQFF.

The chain uses TRBV28 and TRBJ2-2; a weak D match, TRBD2 (5 bases). CDR1 and CDR2 (germline): MDHEN, SYDVKM. V dropped 5 bases and J dropped 0 bases, with 10 bases sitting between them. The CDR3 covers 15 residues. The CDR3 sequence: CASSLTEANTGELFF. The CDR3 nucleotides read TGTGCCAGCAGTCTAACGGAGGCGAACACCGGGGAGCTGTTTTTT.

This rearrangement joins TRBV27 to TRBJ2-1, with a weak D call TRBD1 (6 bases). Germline V CDR1 and CDR2: MNHEY, SMNVEV (reference sequence). V lost 5 bases and J 5 bases, leaving 10 bases between the germline ends. The CDR3 sequence is 13 residues long. The CDR3 DNA follows: TGTGCCAGCAGTCTAACAGGGAACAATGAGCAGTTCTTC. It is translated as CASSLTGNNEQFF.

The chain combines TRBV5-5 with TRBJ2-7; D unclear. Trimming stripped 4 bases from V and 3 bases from J, with 17 bases between. Per germline, CDR1 SGHKS and CDR2 YYEKEE (reference sequence). The CDR3 has 15 residues. The CDR3 bases are TGTGCCAGCAGCCCAAGCCAGTTCCGCATCTACGAGCAGTACTTC. Translating it yields CASSPSQFRIYEQYF.

This chain connects TRBV7-9 to TRBJ2-7; 9 nucleotides line up with TRBD1. The ends lost 4 bases at V and 6 bases at J; junction bases unmatched: 4. The CDR3 extends over 13 amino acids. Germline V gene sequence: CDR1 SEHNR, CDR2 FQNEAQ (reference sequence). The CDR3 loop is CASSSGQGTEQYF. The CDR3 DNA is TGTGCCAGCAGCTCGGGACAGGGAACCGAGCAGTACTTC.

The chain is built from TRBV2 and TRBJ2-1; maybe TRBD1 (6 bases). The CDR3 loop spans 14 amino acids. With 4 bases removed from V and 5 bases from J, the gap between germline ends came to 12 bases. CDR1 is SNHLY and CDR2 is FYNNEI in the germline V gene. CDR3 bases: TGTGCCAGCAGTGCGGGGACACTTAACAATGAGCAGTTCTTC. Translation gives CASSAGTLNNEQFF.

The chain couples TRBV9 to TRBJ2-1; tentative D call: TRBD1 (6 bases). Trimming pared 5 bases from V and 9 bases from J, leaving 12 bases between. In germline, CDR1 is SGDLS, CDR2 YYNGEE. This CDR3 has 12 amino acids. CDR3 sequence: CASRGAGGEQFF. The CDR3 nucleotides are TGTGCCAGCAGGGGGGCCGGCGGTGAGCAGTTCTTC.

This clone showed up just once. This chain uses TRBV5-6 with TRBJ1-1; D gene ambiguous. With 0 bases removed from V and 4 bases from J, the gap between germline ends came to 10 bases. This CDR3 spans 14 amino acids. Germline CDR1 reads SGHDT; CDR2 reads YYEEEE. CDR3 region: CASSLDRSLTEAFF. For the CDR3, the DNA is TGTGCCAGCAGCTTGGACCGCAGCCTCACTGAAGCTTTCTTT. Together with reference TRBV5-6 and TRBJ1-1, the CDR3 gives the full variable domain: DAGVTQSPTHLIKTRGQQVTLRCSPKSGHDTVSWYQQALGQGPQFIFQYYEEEERQRGNFPDRFSGHQFPNYSSELNVNALLLGDSALYLCASSLDRSLTEAFFGQGTRLTVV.